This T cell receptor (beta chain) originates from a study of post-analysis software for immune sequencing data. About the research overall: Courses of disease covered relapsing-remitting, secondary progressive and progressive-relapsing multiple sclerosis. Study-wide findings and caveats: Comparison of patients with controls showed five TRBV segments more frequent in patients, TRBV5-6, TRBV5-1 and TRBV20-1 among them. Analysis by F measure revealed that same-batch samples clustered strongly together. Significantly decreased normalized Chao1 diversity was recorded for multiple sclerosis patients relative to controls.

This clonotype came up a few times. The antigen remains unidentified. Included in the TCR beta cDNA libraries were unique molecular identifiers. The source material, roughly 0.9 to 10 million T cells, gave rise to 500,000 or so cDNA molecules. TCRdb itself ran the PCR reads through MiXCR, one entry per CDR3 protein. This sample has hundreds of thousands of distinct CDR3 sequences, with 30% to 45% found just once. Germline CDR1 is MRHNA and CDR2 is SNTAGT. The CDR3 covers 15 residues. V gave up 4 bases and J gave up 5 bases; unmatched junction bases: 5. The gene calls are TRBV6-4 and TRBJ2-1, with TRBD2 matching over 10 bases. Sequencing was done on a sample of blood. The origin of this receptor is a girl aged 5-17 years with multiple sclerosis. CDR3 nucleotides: TGTGCCAGCAGTGTCAGCGGGGGGGGCAACAATGAGCAGTTCTTC. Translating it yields CASSVSGGGNNEQFF.